This entry concerns a single T cell receptor beta chain. This CDR3 is 12 amino acids long. CDR1 and CDR2 from the germline V gene are SEHNR and FQNEAQ (reference sequence). This sample is part of a study of monozygotic twins with inflammatory bowel disease. TCRdb re-called the 5' RACE reads and shows each CDR3 protein once, DNA omitted. Recorded here are approximately 110,000 distinct CDR3 sequences; the top ten clones represent around 12%. The rearrangement links TRBV7-9 to TRBJ1-1; the TRBD1 assignment by TCRdb is unverifiable without DNA. The sequence was collected from a human donor with ulcerative colitis or Crohn's disease, or a healthy co-twin of an affected twin (not recorded which). The sequenced material came from blood. The CDR3 is CASSPGTDEAFF. Supplemented by reference TRBV7-9 and TRBJ1-1, the full variable domain reads DTGVSQNPRHKITKRGQNVTFRCDPISEHNRLYWYRQTLGQGPEFLTYFQNEAQLEKSRLLSDRFSAERPKGSFSTLEIQRTEQGDSAMYLCASSPGTDEAFFGQGTRLTVV.